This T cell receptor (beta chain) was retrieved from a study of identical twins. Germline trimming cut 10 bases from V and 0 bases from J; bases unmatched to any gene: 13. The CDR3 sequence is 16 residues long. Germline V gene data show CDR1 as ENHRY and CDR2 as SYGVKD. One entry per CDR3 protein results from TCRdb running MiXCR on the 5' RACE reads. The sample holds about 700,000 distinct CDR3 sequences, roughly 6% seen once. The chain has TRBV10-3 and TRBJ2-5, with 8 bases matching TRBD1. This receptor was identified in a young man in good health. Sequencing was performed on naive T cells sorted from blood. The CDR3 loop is CATRTGLAGNQETQYF. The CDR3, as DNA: TGTGCCACTAGGACAGGGCTGGCGGGTAACCAAGAGACCCAGTACTTC.